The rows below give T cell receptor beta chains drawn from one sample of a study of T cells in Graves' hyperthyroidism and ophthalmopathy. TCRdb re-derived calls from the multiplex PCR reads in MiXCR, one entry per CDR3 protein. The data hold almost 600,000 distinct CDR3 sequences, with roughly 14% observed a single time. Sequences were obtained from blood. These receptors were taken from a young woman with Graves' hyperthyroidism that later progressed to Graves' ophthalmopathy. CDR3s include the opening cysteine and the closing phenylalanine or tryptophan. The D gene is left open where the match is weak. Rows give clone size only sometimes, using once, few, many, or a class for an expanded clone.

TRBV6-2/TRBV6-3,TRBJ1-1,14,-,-,CASSYYKDFPEAFF,TGTGCCAGCAGTTACTATAAGGACTTCCCTGAAGCTTTCTTT
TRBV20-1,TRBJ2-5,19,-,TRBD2,CSARTPSGLALPWGETQYF,TGCAGTGCTAGGACCCCCTCGGGACTAGCCCTCCCGTGGGGAGAGACCCAGTACTTC
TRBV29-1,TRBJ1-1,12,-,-,CSVGWSGAEAFF,TGCAGCGTTGGATGGAGTGGTGCTGAAGCTTTCTTT
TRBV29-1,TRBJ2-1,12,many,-,CSERTQGNEQFF,TGCAGCGAAAGAACGCAGGGCAATGAGCAGTTCTTC
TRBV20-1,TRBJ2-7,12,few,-,CSATGLPNEQYF,TGCAGTGCTACGGGACTCCCGAACGAGCAGTACTTC
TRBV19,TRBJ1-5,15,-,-,CASSIAVDSNQPQHF,TGTGCCAGTAGTATCGCGGTGGATAGCAATCAGCCCCAGCATTTT
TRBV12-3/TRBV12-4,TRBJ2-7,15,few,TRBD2,CASSFGGSGLYEQYF,TGTGCCAGCAGTTTCGGGGGGAGTGGTCTCTACGAGCAGTACTTC
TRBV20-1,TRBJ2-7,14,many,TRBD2,CSASSSGTSYEQYF,TGCAGTGCTTCCTCTAGCGGCACATCCTACGAGCAGTACTTC
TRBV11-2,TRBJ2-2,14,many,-,CASSAGLANWELFF,TGTGCCAGCAGCGCGGGATTGGCAAATTGGGAGCTGTTTTTT
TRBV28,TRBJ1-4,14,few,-,CASSPGSVYEKLFF,TGTGCCAGCAGTCCCGGATCGGTCTATGAAAAACTGTTTTTT
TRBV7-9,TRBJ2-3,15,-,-,CASSPRAPLGDTQYF,TGTGCCAGCAGCCCGAGGGCTCCCTTGGGGGATACGCAGTATTTT
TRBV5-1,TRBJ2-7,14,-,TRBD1,CASRVGTGGYEQYF,TGCGCCAGCAGAGTAGGGACAGGGGGCTACGAGCAGTACTTC
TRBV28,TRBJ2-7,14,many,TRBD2,CASSSTSGTLEQYF,TGTGCCAGCAGTTCGACTAGCGGGACGTTAGAGCAGTACTTC
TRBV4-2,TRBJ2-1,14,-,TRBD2,CASAGASGYNEQFF,TGTGCCAGTGCAGGGGCTAGCGGGTACAATGAGCAGTTCTTC
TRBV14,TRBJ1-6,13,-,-,CASSQAPHSPLHF,TGTGCCAGCAGCCAAGCGCCCCATTCACCCCTCCACTTT
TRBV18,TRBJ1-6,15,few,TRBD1,CASSLGQGNNSPLHF,TGTGCCAGCTCACTGGGACAGGGGAATAATTCACCCCTCCACTTT
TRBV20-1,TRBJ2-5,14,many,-,CSARGQEVQETQYF,TGCAGTGCTAGAGGGCAGGAGGTCCAAGAGACCCAGTACTTC
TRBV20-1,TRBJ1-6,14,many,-,CSVGDTLGNSPLHF,TGCAGTGTAGGGGACACCCTGGGGAATTCACCCCTCCACTTT
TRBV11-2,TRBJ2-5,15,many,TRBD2,CASSWGGLGQETQYF,TGTGCCAGCAGCTGGGGGGGACTAGGCCAAGAGACCCAGTACTTC
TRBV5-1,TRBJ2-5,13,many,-,CASSADRPETQYF,TGCGCCAGCAGCGCGGACAGACCGGAGACCCAGTACTTC
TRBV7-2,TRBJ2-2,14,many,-,CASSLQEGSGELFF,TGTGCCAGCAGCTTACAAGAGGGGTCCGGGGAGCTGTTTTTT
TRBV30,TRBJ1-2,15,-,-,CAWSQGSPGNYGYTF,TGTGCCTGGAGCCAAGGATCCCCAGGCAACTATGGCTACACCTTC
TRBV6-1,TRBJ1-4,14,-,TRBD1,CASSDRDSNEKLFF,TGTGCCAGCAGCGACCGGGACAGTAATGAAAAACTGTTTTTT
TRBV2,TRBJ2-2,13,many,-,CASSSRDTGELFF,TGTGCCAGCAGTAGTAGAGACACCGGGGAGCTGTTTTTT